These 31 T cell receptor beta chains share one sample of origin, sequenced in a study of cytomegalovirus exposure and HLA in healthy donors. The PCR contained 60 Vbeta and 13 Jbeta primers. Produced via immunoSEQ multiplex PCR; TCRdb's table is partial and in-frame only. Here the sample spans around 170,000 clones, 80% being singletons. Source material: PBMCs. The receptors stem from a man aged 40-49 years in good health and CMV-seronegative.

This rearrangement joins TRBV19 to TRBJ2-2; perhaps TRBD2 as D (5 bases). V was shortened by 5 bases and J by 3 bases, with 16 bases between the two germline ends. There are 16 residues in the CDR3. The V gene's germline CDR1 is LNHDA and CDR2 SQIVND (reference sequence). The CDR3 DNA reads TGTGCCAGTAGTTCCGGGCCAAAAGCGGACACCGGGGAGCTGTTTTTT. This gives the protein CASSSGPKADTGELFF.

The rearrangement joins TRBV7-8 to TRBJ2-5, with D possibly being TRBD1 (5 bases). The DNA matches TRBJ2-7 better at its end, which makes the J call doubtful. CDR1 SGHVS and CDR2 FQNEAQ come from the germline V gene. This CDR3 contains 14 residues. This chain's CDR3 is CASSLAGRAYEQYF. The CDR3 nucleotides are TGTGCCAGCAGCTTAGCGGGGCGAGCCTACGAGCAGTACTTC.

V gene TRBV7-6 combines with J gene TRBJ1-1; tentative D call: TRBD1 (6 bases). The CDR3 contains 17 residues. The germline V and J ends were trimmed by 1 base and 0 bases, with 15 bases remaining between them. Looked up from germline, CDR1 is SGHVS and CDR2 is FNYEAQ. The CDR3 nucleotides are TGTGCCAGCAGCTTAGGGGCAGGGGCCGCCATGAACACTGAAGCTTTCTTT. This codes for CASSLGAGAAMNTEAFF. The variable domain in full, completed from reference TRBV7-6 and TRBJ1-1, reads GAGVSQSPRYKVTKRGQDVALRCDPISGHVSLYWYRQALGQGPEFLTYFNYEAQQDKSGLPNDRFSAERPEGSISTLTIQRTEQRDSAMYRCASSLGAGAAMNTEAFFGQGTRLTVV.

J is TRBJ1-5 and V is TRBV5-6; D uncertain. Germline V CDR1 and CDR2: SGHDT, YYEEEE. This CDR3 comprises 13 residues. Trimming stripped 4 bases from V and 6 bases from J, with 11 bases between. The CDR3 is CASSATAGQPQHF. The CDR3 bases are TGTGCCAGCAGCGCTACCGCGGGTCAGCCCCAGCATTTT.

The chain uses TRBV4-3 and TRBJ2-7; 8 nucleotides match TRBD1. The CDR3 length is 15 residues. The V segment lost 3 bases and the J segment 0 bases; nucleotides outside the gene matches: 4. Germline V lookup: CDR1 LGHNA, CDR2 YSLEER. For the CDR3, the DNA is TGCGCCAGCAGCCAGGGACAGGAAAGCTCCTACGAGCAGTACTTC. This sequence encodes CASSQGQESSYEQYF.

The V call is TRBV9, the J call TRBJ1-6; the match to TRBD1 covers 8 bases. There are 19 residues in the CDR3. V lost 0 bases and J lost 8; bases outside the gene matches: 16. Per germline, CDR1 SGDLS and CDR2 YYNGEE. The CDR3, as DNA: TGTGCCAGCAGCGTAGATTTTAGGCAGGGGGCGGTGAACCATTCACCCCTCCACTTT. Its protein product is CASSVDFRQGAVNHSPLHF.

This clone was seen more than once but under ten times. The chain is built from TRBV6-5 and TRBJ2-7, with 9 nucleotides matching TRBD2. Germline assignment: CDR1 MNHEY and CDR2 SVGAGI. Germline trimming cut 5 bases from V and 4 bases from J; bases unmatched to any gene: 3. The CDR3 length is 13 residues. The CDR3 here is CASSLAGIYEQYF. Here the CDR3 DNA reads TGTGCCAGCAGTCTAGCGGGAATATACGAGCAGTACTTC.

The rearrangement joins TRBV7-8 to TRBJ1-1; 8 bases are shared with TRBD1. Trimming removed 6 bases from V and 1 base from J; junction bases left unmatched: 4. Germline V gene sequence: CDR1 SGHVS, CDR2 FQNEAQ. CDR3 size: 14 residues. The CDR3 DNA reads TGTGCCAGCAGTTACAGGGGGGCGAACACTGAAGCTTTCTTT. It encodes CASSYRGANTEAFF.

CDR3 in amino acids: CASSLSRAGTTGELFF. The DNA for the CDR3 is TGTGCCAGCAGCTTGTCTCGAGCGGGTACAACCGGGGAGCTGTTTTTT. The chain uses TRBV5-4 and TRBJ2-2; D might be TRBD2 (6 bases). This CDR3 has 16 amino acids. CDR1 is SGHNT, CDR2 YYREEE, per germline (reference sequence). V was pared by 1 base and J by 5 bases, with 15 bases between.

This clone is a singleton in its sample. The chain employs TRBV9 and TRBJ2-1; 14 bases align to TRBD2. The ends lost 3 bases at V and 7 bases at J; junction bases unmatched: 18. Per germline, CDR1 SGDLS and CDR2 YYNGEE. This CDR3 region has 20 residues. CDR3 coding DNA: TGTGCCAGCAGCGGAAGTAGCGGGACTAGCGGGAGAAAAGGGGGAAATGAGCAGTTCTTC. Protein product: CASSGSSGTSGRKGGNEQFF.

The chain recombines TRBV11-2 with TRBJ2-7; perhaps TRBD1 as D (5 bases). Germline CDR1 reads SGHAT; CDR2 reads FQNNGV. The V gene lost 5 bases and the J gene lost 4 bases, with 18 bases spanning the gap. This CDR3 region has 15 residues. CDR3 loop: CASSPRTLSRYEQYF. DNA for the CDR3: TGTGCCAGCAGCCCCCGGACACTGTCAAGGTACGAGCAGTACTTC.

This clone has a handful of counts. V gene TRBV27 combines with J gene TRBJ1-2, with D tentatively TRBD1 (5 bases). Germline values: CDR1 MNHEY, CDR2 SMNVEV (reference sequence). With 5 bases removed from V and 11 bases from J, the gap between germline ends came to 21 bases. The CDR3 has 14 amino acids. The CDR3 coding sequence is TGTGCCAGCAGTGTCCGGGACGGCGGGAAGGGTTACACCTTC. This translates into CASSVRDGGKGYTF.

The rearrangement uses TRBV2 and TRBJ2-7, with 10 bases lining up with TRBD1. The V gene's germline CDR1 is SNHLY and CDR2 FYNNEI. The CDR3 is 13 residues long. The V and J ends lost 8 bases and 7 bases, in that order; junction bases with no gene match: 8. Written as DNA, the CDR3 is TGTGCCAGCTTCTGGGACAGGGGCGAGGAGCAGTACTTC. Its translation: CASFWDRGEEQYF.

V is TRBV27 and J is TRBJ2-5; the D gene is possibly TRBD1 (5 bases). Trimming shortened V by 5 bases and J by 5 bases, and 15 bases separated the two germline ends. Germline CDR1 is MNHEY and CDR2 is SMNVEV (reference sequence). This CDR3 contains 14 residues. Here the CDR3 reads CASSPLGQGETQYF. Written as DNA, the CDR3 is TGTGCCAGCAGTCCCCTAGGGCAGGGTGAGACCCAGTACTTC.

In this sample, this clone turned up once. This chain's CDR3 is CASSLASQDTQYF. CDR3 DNA sequence: TGCGCCAGCAGCTTGGCGAGCCAAGATACGCAGTATTTT. V and J are TRBV5-1 and TRBJ2-3; no definite D call. The germline V and J ends were trimmed by 0 bases and 5 bases, with 7 bases remaining between them. Germline lookup yields CDR1 SGHRS and CDR2 YFSETQ. The CDR3 sequence is 13 residues long.

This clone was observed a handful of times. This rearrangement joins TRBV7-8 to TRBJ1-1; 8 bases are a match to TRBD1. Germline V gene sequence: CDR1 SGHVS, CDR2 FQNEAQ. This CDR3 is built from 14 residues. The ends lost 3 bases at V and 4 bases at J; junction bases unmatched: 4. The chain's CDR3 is CASSFLDRGTEAFF. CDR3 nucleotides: TGTGCCAGCAGCTTTTTAGACAGGGGCACTGAAGCTTTCTTT.

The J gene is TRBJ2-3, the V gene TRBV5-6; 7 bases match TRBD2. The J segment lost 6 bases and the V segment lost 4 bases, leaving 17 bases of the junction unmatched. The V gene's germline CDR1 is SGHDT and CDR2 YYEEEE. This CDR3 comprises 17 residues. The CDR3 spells CASSPTWAGAQRDTQYF. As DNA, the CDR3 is TGTGCCAGCAGCCCCACGTGGGCGGGAGCCCAAAGGGATACGCAGTATTTT.

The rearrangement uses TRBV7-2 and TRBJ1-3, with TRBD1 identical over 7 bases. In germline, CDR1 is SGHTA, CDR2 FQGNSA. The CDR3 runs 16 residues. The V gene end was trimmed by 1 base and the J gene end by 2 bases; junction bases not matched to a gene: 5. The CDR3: CASSLVRQGPGNTIYF. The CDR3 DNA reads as TGTGCCAGCAGCTTAGTGAGACAGGGTCCTGGAAACACCATATATTTT.

CDR3 nucleotide sequence: TGTGCCAGTAGCGGAGGACCCCAGATCGGCTATGGCTACACCTTC. Amino acids: CASSGGPQIGYGYTF. The V call is TRBV19, the J call TRBJ1-2; D gene unclear. CDR3 length: 15 residues. Looked up from germline, CDR1 is LNHDA and CDR2 is SQIVND (reference sequence). Trimming removed 6 bases from V and 4 bases from J, with 18 bases in between.

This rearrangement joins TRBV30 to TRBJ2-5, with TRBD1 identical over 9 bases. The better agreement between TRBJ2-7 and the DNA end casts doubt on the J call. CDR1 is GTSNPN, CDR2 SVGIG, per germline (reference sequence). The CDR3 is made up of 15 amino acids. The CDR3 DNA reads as TGTGCCTGGAGTGTACGGGGGACAGGGAGCTACGAGCAGTACTTC. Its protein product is CAWSVRGTGSYEQYF.

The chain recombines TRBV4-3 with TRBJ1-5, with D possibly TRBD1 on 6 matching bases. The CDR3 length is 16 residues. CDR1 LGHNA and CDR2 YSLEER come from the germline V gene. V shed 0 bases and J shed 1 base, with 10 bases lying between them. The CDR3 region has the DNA TGCGCCAGCAGCCAAGATAAGGGGGGGAGCAATCAGCCCCAGCATTTT. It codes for CASSQDKGGSNQPQHF.

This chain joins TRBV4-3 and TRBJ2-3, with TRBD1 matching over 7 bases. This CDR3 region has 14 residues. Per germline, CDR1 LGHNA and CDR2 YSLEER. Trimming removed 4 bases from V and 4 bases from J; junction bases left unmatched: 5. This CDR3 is CASSLRQGPDTQYF. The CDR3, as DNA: TGCGCCAGCAGCCTTAGACAGGGCCCAGATACGCAGTATTTT.

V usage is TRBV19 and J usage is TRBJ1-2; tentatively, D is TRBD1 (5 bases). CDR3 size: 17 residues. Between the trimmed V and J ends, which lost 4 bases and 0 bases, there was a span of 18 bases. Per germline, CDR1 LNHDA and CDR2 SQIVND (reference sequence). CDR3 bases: TGTGCCAGTAGTAGACGTTTAGGGGATGCGACTAACTATGGCTACACCTTC. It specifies CASSRRLGDATNYGYTF.

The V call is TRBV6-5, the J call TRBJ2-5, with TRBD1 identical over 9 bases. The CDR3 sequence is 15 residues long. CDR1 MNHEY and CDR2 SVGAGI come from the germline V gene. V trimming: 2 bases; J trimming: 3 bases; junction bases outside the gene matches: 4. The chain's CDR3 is CASSYVGTGKETQYF. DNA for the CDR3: TGTGCCAGCAGTTACGTCGGGACAGGGAAAGAGACCCAGTACTTC.

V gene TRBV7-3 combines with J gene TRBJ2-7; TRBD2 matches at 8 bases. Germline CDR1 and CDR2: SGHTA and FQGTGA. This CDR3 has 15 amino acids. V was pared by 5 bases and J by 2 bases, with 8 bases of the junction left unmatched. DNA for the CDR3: TGTGCCAGCAGCCTCAGCGGGAGAGGGGCCTACGAGCAGTACTTC. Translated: CASSLSGRGAYEQYF.

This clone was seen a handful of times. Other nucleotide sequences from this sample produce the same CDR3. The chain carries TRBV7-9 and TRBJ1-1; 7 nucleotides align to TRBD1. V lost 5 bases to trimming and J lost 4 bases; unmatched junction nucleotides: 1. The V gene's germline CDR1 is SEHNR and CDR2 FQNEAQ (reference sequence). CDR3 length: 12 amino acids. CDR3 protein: CASSPGGTEAFF. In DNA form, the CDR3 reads TGTGCCAGCAGCCCAGGGGGCACTGAAGCTTTCTTT.

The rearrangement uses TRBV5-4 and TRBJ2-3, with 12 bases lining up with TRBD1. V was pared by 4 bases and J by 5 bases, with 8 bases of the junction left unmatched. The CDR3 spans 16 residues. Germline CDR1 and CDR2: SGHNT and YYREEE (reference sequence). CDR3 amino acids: CASSEGQGAFGDTQYF. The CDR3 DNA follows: TGTGCCAGCAGCGAGGGACAGGGGGCTTTTGGAGATACGCAGTATTTT.

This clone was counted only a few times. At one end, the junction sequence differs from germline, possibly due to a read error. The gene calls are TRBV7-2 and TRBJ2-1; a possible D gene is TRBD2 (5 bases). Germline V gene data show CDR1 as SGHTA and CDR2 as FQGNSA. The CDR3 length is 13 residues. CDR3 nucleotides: TGTGTCAGCGGACGGGGCTCCTACAATGAGCAGTTCTTC. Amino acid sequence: CVSGRGSYNEQFF.

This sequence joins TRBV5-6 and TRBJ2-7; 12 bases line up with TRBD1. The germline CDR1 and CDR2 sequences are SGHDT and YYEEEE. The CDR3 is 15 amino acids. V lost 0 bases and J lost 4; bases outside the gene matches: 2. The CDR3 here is CASSLVGQGAYEQYF. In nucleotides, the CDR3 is TGTGCCAGCAGCTTGGTGGGACAGGGGGCTTACGAGCAGTACTTC.

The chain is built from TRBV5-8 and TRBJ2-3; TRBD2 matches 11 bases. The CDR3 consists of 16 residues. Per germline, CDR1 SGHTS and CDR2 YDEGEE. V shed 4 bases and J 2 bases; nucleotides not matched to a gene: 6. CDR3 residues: CASSPGTSGATDTQYF. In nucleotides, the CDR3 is TGTGCCAGCAGCCCAGGGACTAGCGGAGCCACAGATACGCAGTATTTT.

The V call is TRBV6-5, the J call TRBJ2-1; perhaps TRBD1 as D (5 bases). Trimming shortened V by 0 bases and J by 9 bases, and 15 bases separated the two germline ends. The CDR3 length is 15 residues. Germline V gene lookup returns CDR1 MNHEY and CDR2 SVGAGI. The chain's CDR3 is CASSYSIYWGTEQFF. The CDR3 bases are TGTGCCAGCAGTTACTCGATATATTGGGGCACTGAGCAGTTCTTC.